Following are 11 T cell receptor beta chains from one sample sequenced in a study of blood T cell repertoires in COVID-19. Clones were read by immunoSEQ multiplex PCR, and TCRdb kept only the in-frame ones, dropping some. Of about 240,000 clones in the sample, about nine tenths were seen once. Sequenced sample: PBMCs or T cells enriched from blood (not recorded which). These receptors all stem from a woman in her twenties or thirties with acute COVID-19.

This clone came up a few times. The CDR3 here is CASSQVIGQDGYTF. The CDR3 nucleotides read TGTGCCAGCAGCCAAGTGATCGGACAAGATGGCTACACCTTC. This chain uses TRBV3-1 (or the pseudogene TRBV3-2) with TRBJ1-2, with D possibly TRBD1 on 5 matching bases. Looked up from germline, CDR1 is LGHDT and CDR2 is YNNKEL (reference sequence). V lost 1 base and J 6 bases, leaving 12 bases between the germline ends. CDR3 size: 14 residues.

The genes are TRBV30 and TRBJ2-3; 10 nucleotides align to TRBD2. Germline CDR1 and CDR2: GTSNPN and SVGIG (reference sequence). The CDR3 length is 14 residues. With V trimmed by 4 bases and J by 6 bases, 7 bases remained unmatched. CDR3 sequence (DNA): TGTGCCTGGAAAAGCGGGGGGGTCTTGGATACGCAGTATTTT. It yields the protein CAWKSGGVLDTQYF.

The J gene is TRBJ1-3, the V gene TRBV6-5; D not certain. The germline gives CDR1 MNHEY, CDR2 SVGAGI. The germline V and J ends were trimmed by 10 bases and 0 bases, with 10 bases remaining between them. The CDR3 is 13 amino acids. Written as DNA, the CDR3 is TGTGCCACTTTCGGGAGCTCTGGAAACACCATATATTTT. Residues: CATFGSSGNTIYF.

This rearrangement joins TRBV5-1 to TRBJ1-2; possible D gene TRBD1, 6 bases. Trimming shortened V by 1 base and J by 8 bases, and 18 bases separated the two germline ends. The germline CDR1 and CDR2 sequences are SGHRS and YFSETQ. The CDR3 covers 15 residues. The CDR3 spells CASSLRISGAKGYTF. The CDR3 nucleotides are TGCGCCAGCAGCTTGCGGATTTCAGGGGCTAAGGGCTACACCTTC. Drawing the rest from reference TRBV5-1 and TRBJ1-2, the complete variable domain is KAGVTQTPRYLIKTRGQQVTLSCSPISGHRSVSWYQQTPGQGLQFLFEYFSETQRNKGNFPGRFSGRQFSNSRSEMNVSTLELGDSALYLCASSLRISGAKGYTFGSGTRLTVV.

The chain uses TRBV6-5 and TRBJ2-1; D may be TRBD2 (5 bases). The CDR3 totals 16 residues. V gave up 4 bases and J gave up 0 bases, with 13 bases separating them. Per germline, CDR1 MNHEY and CDR2 SVGAGI. CDR3 sequence reads: CASSLSGESSYNEQFF. CDR3 DNA sequence: TGTGCCAGCAGTTTATCCGGGGAGAGCTCCTACAATGAGCAGTTCTTC.

The rearrangement uses TRBV5-4 and TRBJ1-1; D is perhaps TRBD1 (6 bases). From germline, CDR1 is SGHNT and CDR2 YYREEE (reference sequence). The V gene lost 4 bases and the J gene lost 6 bases, with 13 bases spanning the gap. CDR3 length: 13 amino acids. The CDR3 DNA reads as TGTGCCAGCAGCCGAACCACAGGGTCTGAAGCTTTCTTT. Its translation is CASSRTTGSEAFF.

This chain connects TRBV5-1 to TRBJ2-2, with D perhaps matching TRBD1 (5 bases). This CDR3 is 15 amino acids long. Trimming removed 3 bases at V and 1 base at J, with 10 bases between. Germline lookup yields CDR1 SGHRS and CDR2 YFSETQ. CDR3 protein: CASSSRVGNTGELFF. CDR3 DNA: TGCGCCAGCAGCTCCAGGGTAGGGAACACCGGGGAGCTGTTTTTT.

The chain carries TRBV12-3 or TRBV12-4 and TRBJ1-5; 8 positions match TRBD1. There are 13 residues in the CDR3. Trimming removed 9 bases from V and 7 bases from J; junction bases left unmatched: 8. The CDR3 loop is CASKQGAQQPQHF. Written as DNA, the CDR3 is TGTGCCAGTAAGCAGGGGGCTCAGCAGCCCCAGCATTTT.

This chain links TRBV6-5 with TRBJ1-1; 8 bases line up with TRBD1. Germline lookup yields CDR1 MNHEY and CDR2 SVGAGI. The V gene end was trimmed by 5 bases and the J gene end by 6 bases; junction bases not matched to a gene: 5. The CDR3 extends over 13 amino acids. The DNA for the CDR3 is TGTGCCAGCAGTACCCGGACAGGGTCTGAAGCTTTCTTT. Encoded protein: CASSTRTGSEAFF.

In regard to this clone: Other DNA sequences from this sample encode an identical CDR3 as well. The chain is built from TRBV6-5 and TRBJ1-2, with 7 bases that match TRBD1. The CDR3 consists of 14 residues. V lost 6 bases to trimming and J lost 2 bases; unmatched junction nucleotides: 6. Germline V gene sequence: CDR1 MNHEY, CDR2 SVGAGI. The CDR3 DNA is TGTGCCAGCAGCCGTGACAGGGCGAACTATGGCTACACCTTC. It is translated as CASSRDRANYGYTF.

There are a few counts of this clone. The V gene is TRBV19, the J gene TRBJ1-5; 8 bases fit TRBD1. Trimming cost V 5 bases and J 6 bases; bases outside gene matches: 6. Germline V CDR1 and CDR2: LNHDA, SQIVND (reference sequence). CDR3 length: 14 amino acids. The CDR3: CASSSGGRGQPQHF. CDR3 in DNA: TGTGCCAGTAGTTCAGGGGGCAGGGGTCAGCCCCAGCATTTT. The whole variable domain, filled in from reference TRBV19 and TRBJ1-5, reads DGGITQSPKYLFRKEGQNVTLSCEQNLNHDAMYWYRQDPGQGLRLIYYSQIVNDFQKGDIAEGYSVSREKKESFPLTVTSAQKNPTAFYLCASSSGGRGQPQHFGDGTRLSIL.